The sequence of this T cell receptor (beta chain) was determined in a study of identical twins. Notes on the study in general: Insertions were reduced in abundant cord blood beta clonotypes but not in memory repertoires. Twins showed weaker excess sharing in their beta out-of-frame sequences.

It was template switching that added a universal primer site, and there were unique molecular identifiers on the cDNA. TCRdb reanalysed the 5' RACE reads using MiXCR and keeps one entry per CDR3 protein. The sample yields 200,000 to 250,000 distinct CDR3 sequences, roughly 12% seen once. CDR1 DFQATT and CDR2 SNEGSKA come from the germline V gene (reference sequence). There are 14 residues in the CDR3. V lost 4 bases and J lost 7, with 17 bases in between. This clonotype was found a few times. The antigen remains unidentified. All donors comprised healthy Caucasians. The data also belong to a second study, concerning yellow fever vaccine responses in identical twins.

The V gene is TRBV20-1, the J gene TRBJ2-1, with D possibly TRBD1 on 5 matching bases. This TCR came from a woman aged 18-29 years in good health. Sequencing was done on a sample of memory (CD45RO+) T cells sorted from blood. CDR3 in amino acids: CSAIGVGSGNEQFF. Here the CDR3 DNA reads TGCAGTGCTATTGGAGTGGGCTCAGGGAATGAGCAGTTCTTC.